This is a list of T cell receptor beta chains from one sample in a study of T-cell reconstitution after alpha-beta-depleted transplantation in children. TCRdb used MiXCR to reprocess the PCR reads, holding one entry per CDR3 protein. Here the sample spans around 450,000 distinct CDR3 sequences, about 11% being singletons. This sample comprised PBMCs, obtained before TCRalphabeta/CD19-depleted stem cell transplant. Receptors were obtained from a child younger than 10 with inherited bone marrow failure, due to receive a stem cell transplant. The CDR3 runs from the conserved cysteine through the conserved F or W. Fields, in order: CDR3 protein, CDR3 DNA, V gene, D gene, clone size, J gene. D genes are given only for firm matches. Only part of the rows carry a size: once, few, many, or a class if the clone is expanded.

CDR3: CASSGKAGGPTDTQYF; DNA: TGTGCCAGCAGTGGGAAAGCGGGAGGGCCTACAGATACGCAGTATTTT; V: TRBV6-1; D: TRBD2; size: .; J: TRBJ2-3
CDR3: CASSYSLDTGGRPPYQPQHF; DNA: TGTGCCAGCAGTTACTCGTTGGACACAGGGGGCCGACCCCCTTATCAGCCCCAGCATTTT; V: TRBV6-2/TRBV6-3; D: TRBD1; size: many; J: TRBJ1-5
CDR3: CASSPLAGPQETQYF; DNA: TGTGCCAGCAGCCCACTAGCGGGCCCCCAAGAGACCCAGTACTTC; V: TRBV27; D: TRBD2; size: many; J: TRBJ2-5
CDR3: CASSLGPSGKPGGYEQYF; DNA: TGTGCCAGCAGCTTAGGTCCTAGCGGGAAGCCCGGGGGCTACGAGCAGTACTTC; V: TRBV11-2; D: TRBD2; size: many; J: TRBJ2-7
CDR3: CASSLMGRLSGANVLTF; DNA: TGTGCCAGCAGTTTAATGGGACGGCTCTCTGGGGCCAACGTCCTGACTTTC; V: TRBV27; D: .; size: .; J: TRBJ2-6
CDR3: CASSFLVGRNSGANVLTF; DNA: TGTGCCAGCAGTTTTTTAGTAGGACGAAATTCTGGGGCCAACGTCCTGACTTTC; V: TRBV12-3/TRBV12-4; D: .; size: .; J: TRBJ2-6
CDR3: CASAPGGTYNEQFF; DNA: TGTGCCAGCGCCCCTGGAGGGACCTACAATGAGCAGTTCTTC; V: TRBV12-3/TRBV12-4; D: .; size: few; J: TRBJ2-1
CDR3: CASSLVGGEGTGELVF; DNA: TGCGCCAGCAGCTTGGTTGGAGGGGAAGGCACCGGGGAGCTGGTTTTT; V: TRBV5-1; D: .; size: .; J: TRBJ2-2
CDR3: CASSRGTATEAFF; DNA: TGTGCCAGCAGCCGCGGGACAGCTACTGAAGCTTTCTTT; V: TRBV9; D: TRBD1; size: few; J: TRBJ1-1
CDR3: CASSLSGAEGYTF; DNA: TGTGCCAGCAGTTTATCCGGGGCAGAAGGCTACACCTTC; V: TRBV12-3/TRBV12-4; D: .; size: many; J: TRBJ1-2
CDR3: CASSLAASGYNEQFF; DNA: TGTGCCAGCAGCTTAGCGGCTAGCGGGTACAATGAGCAGTTCTTC; V: TRBV7-2; D: TRBD2; size: many; J: TRBJ2-1
CDR3: CSARDPREFVDTQYF; DNA: TGCAGTGCTAGAGATCCGCGGGAGTTTGTAGATACGCAGTATTTT; V: TRBV20-1; D: TRBD2; size: few; J: TRBJ2-3
CDR3: CASSYPGSIAKNIQYF; DNA: TGTGCCAGCAGTTACCCCGGGAGTATAGCCAAAAACATTCAGTACTTC; V: TRBV6-2/TRBV6-3; D: .; size: many; J: TRBJ2-4
CDR3: CASKGNTEAFF; DNA: TGTGCCAGCAAGGGGAACACTGAAGCTTTCTTT; V: TRBV12-3/TRBV12-4; D: .; size: many; J: TRBJ1-1
CDR3: CSADEDRGLRVGTEAFF; DNA: TGCAGTGCTGACGAGGACAGGGGGCTACGGGTAGGCACTGAAGCTTTCTTT; V: TRBV20-1; D: TRBD1; size: many; J: TRBJ1-1
CDR3: CASSPGGQGYTEAFF; DNA: TGTGCCAGCTCACCTGGGGGACAGGGTTACACTGAAGCTTTCTTT; V: TRBV18; D: TRBD1; size: .; J: TRBJ1-1
CDR3: CASSPGSPGNTIYF; DNA: TGCGCCAGCAGCCCCGGTTCCCCCGGAAACACCATATATTTT; V: TRBV5-1; D: .; size: many; J: TRBJ1-3
CDR3: CASSLTLRNTIYF; DNA: TGTGCCAGCAGTTTAACCCTGAGAAACACCATATATTTT; V: TRBV12-3/TRBV12-4; D: .; size: many; J: TRBJ1-3
CDR3: CASSYAGAGEQFF; DNA: TGTGCCAGCAGCTACGCCGGGGCTGGTGAGCAGTTCTTC; V: TRBV11-2; D: .; size: .; J: TRBJ2-1
CDR3: CSARGGGDQPQHF; DNA: TGCAGTGCTAGAGGGGGGGGCGATCAGCCCCAGCATTTT; V: TRBV20-1; D: .; size: many; J: TRBJ1-5
CDR3: CSARGRDWLHEQYF; DNA: TGCAGTGCTAGAGGCCGGGACTGGCTTCACGAGCAGTACTTC; V: TRBV20-1; D: .; size: many; J: TRBJ2-7
CDR3: CASSLGGGFEKLFF; DNA: TGTGCCAGCAGCTTAGGGGGGGGCTTTGAAAAACTGTTTTTT; V: TRBV7-8; D: .; size: many; J: TRBJ1-4
CDR3: CASSIGAETPTGELFF; DNA: TGTGCCAGTAGTATTGGCGCGGAGACCCCCACCGGGGAGCTGTTTTTT; V: TRBV19; D: .; size: many; J: TRBJ2-2
CDR3: CASSQDREGNEKLFF; DNA: TGCGCCAGCAGCCAGGACAGGGAGGGTAATGAAAAACTGTTTTTT; V: TRBV4-3; D: TRBD1; size: many; J: TRBJ1-4
CDR3: CASSLATGRDTQYF; DNA: TGCGCCAGCAGCTTGGCGACGGGACGAGATACGCAGTATTTT; V: TRBV5-1; D: .; size: many; J: TRBJ2-3
CDR3: CASSFSSGATDTQYF; DNA: TGTGCCAGCAGTTTTTCGAGCGGAGCCACAGATACGCAGTATTTT; V: TRBV27; D: .; size: few; J: TRBJ2-3
CDR3: CASSSHRGRQETQYF; DNA: TGTGCCAGCAGCTCCCATCGGGGGAGACAAGAGACCCAGTACTTC; V: TRBV7-9; D: .; size: many; J: TRBJ2-5
CDR3: CASSGRHAPTEQYF; DNA: TGTGCCAGCAGCGGGCGACATGCCCCCACCGAGCAGTACTTC; V: TRBV9; D: .; size: many; J: TRBJ2-7
CDR3: CASSSVYEQFF; DNA: TGTGCCAGCAGTTCGGTCTATGAGCAGTTCTTC; V: TRBV6-2/TRBV6-3; D: .; size: many; J: TRBJ2-1
CDR3: CATTGDGLPEQYF; DNA: TGTGCCACGACAGGGGATGGCTTGCCCGAGCAGTACTTC; V: TRBV6-1; D: TRBD1; size: many; J: TRBJ2-7
CDR3: CASSSDFNNEQFF; DNA: TGCGCCAGCAGTTCTGATTTTAACAATGAGCAGTTCTTC; V: TRBV5-1; D: .; size: many; J: TRBJ2-1
CDR3: CATSTGAGELFF; DNA: TGTGCCACCAGCACGGGGGCCGGGGAGCTGTTTTTT; V: TRBV15; D: .; size: few; J: TRBJ2-2
CDR3: CASSPRTGSVNIQYF; DNA: TGTGCCAGCAGCCCCAGGACAGGGTCGGTAAACATTCAGTACTTC; V: TRBV7-9; D: TRBD1; size: many; J: TRBJ2-4
CDR3: CSAKLAGGLWEFF; DNA: TGCAGTGCCAAGCTAGCGGGAGGGCTCTGGGAGTTCTTC; V: TRBV20-1; D: TRBD2; size: few; J: TRBJ2-1
CDR3: CASSFSGGLNQPQHF; DNA: TGTGCCAGCAGTTTTTCGGGTGGCCTCAATCAGCCCCAGCATTTT; V: TRBV27; D: .; size: many; J: TRBJ1-5
CDR3: CASSPGLAGNYNEQFF; DNA: TGTGCCAGCAGCCCCGGACTAGCGGGGAACTACAATGAGCAGTTCTTC; V: TRBV4-2; D: TRBD2; size: many; J: TRBJ2-1
CDR3: CASSSAGGAYEQYF; DNA: TGTGCCAGTAGTAGCGCCGGAGGGGCCTACGAGCAGTACTTC; V: TRBV19; D: .; size: many; J: TRBJ2-7
CDR3: CASSYSGSPPRQPQHF; DNA: TGTGCCAGCAGTTACTCAGGCAGCCCTCCCCGCCAGCCCCAGCATTTT; V: TRBV6-5; D: .; size: many; J: TRBJ1-5
CDR3: CSAREQGYDQYF; DNA: TGCAGTGCTAGGGAACAGGGTTACGATCAGTACTTC; V: TRBV20-1; D: .; size: many; J: TRBJ2-7
CDR3: CASSSRKTGMRSYEQYF; DNA: TGTGCCAGCAGCTCGCGTAAAACAGGGATGAGGTCCTACGAGCAGTACTTC; V: TRBV7-8; D: .; size: many; J: TRBJ2-7
CDR3: CATSRDRGDTGELFF; DNA: TGTGCCACCAGCAGAGACCGTGGTGACACCGGGGAGCTGTTTTTT; V: TRBV15; D: .; size: many; J: TRBJ2-2
CDR3: CASSQSQMGNTEAFF; DNA: TGTGCCAGCAGCCAGTCCCAAATGGGGAACACTGAAGCTTTCTTT; V: TRBV4-2; D: .; size: many; J: TRBJ1-1
CDR3: CASSYEGGSGFYEQYF; DNA: TGTGCCAGCAGCTACGAAGGGGGTAGCGGCTTCTACGAGCAGTACTTC; V: TRBV7-2; D: .; size: .; J: TRBJ2-7
CDR3: CASSYRFPAEAFF; DNA: TGTGCCAGCAGTTACAGATTCCCCGCTGAAGCTTTCTTT; V: TRBV6-2/TRBV6-3; D: .; size: many; J: TRBJ1-1
CDR3: CASSSLDKNIQYF; DNA: TGTGCCAGCAGCTCCCTAGATAAAAACATTCAGTACTTC; V: TRBV5-5; D: .; size: few; J: TRBJ2-4
CDR3: CASSHLGGSNTGELFF; DNA: TGCGCCAGCAGCCACCTCGGGGGTAGCAACACCGGGGAGCTGTTTTTT; V: TRBV4-1; D: .; size: many; J: TRBJ2-2
CDR3: CASSPRVADNTGELFF; DNA: TGTGCCAGCAGCCCCCGGGTGGCGGACAACACCGGGGAGCTGTTTTTT; V: TRBV5-6; D: .; size: many; J: TRBJ2-2
CDR3: CASSYSWGGEQFF; DNA: TGTGCCAGCAGTTACTCTTGGGGGGGGGAGCAGTTCTTC; V: TRBV6-5; D: TRBD2; size: many; J: TRBJ2-1